This entry lists 6 T cell receptor beta chains sequenced from one sample in a study of patients and donors after allogeneic stem cell transplantation (dated by TCRdb to the early 2020s). The method behind the library was RT-PCR. The listed sequencing device is NextSeq 550. TCRdb ran its own pipeline on the public reads, namely fastp trimming at Q25 and MiXCR clone calling, and kept in-frame beta chains. Each record represents a unique CDR3 protein, reported with the most common genes and DNA among its rows. In this sample the table shows 20,000 to 30,000 distinct CDR3 sequences, 42% of which occur a single time. About three quarters of the sample is held by the ten biggest clonotypes. The sample comprised blood, either unsorted or a sorted T cell fraction (not recorded which). These receptor sequences come from a human donor who was either an allogeneic HSCT recipient or a stem cell or donor lymphocyte infusion donor (not recorded which). It is not recorded whose cells these are; they may come from a transplant donor.

This clonotype was seen a few times. The chain has TRBV3-1 and TRBJ1-6, with a possible D match to TRBD1 (5 bases). V was cut by 3 bases and J by 3 bases, with 12 bases left in between. CDR1 and CDR2 (germline): LGHDT, YNNKEL (reference sequence). The CDR3 contains 16 residues. CDR3 residues: CASSHGGIVYNSPLHF. In nucleotides, the CDR3 is TGTGCCAGCAGCCACGGGGGTATCGTCTATAATTCACCCCTCCACTTT.

This chain links TRBV29-1 with TRBJ1-2; 9 bases are a match to TRBD1. The V segment lost 2 bases and the J segment 6 bases; nucleotides outside the gene matches: 7. The CDR3 totals 14 residues. CDR1 is SQVTM and CDR2 is ANQGSEA in the germline V gene. The CDR3 DNA follows: TGCAGCGTTGAAAAACCGGGACAGGGTGATGGCTACACCTTC. Encoded protein: CSVEKPGQGDGYTF.

The chain has TRBV28 and TRBJ2-5; D is unclear. Trimming removed 6 bases from V and 5 bases from J, with 7 bases in between. Germline V gene lookup returns CDR1 MDHEN and CDR2 SYDVKM. The CDR3 sequence is 11 residues long. In nucleotides, the CDR3 is TGTGCCAGCAGCACTCGGGAGACCCAGTACTTC. Its protein is CASSTRETQYF.

This clonotype was recorded a few times. This chain connects TRBV5-1 to TRBJ2-3, with 11 bases fitting TRBD2. Germline V gives CDR1 SGHRS, CDR2 YFSETQ. The CDR3 consists of 15 residues. The trim removed 3 bases at V and 0 bases at J, leaving 0 bases unmatched. Here the CDR3 DNA reads TGCGCCAGCAGCTGGACTAGCGGGAGCACAGATACGCAGTATTTT. Its translation: CASSWTSGSTDTQYF.

This chain connects TRBV12-3 or TRBV12-4 to TRBJ2-7; no clear D. CDR3 length: 11 amino acids. Trimming took off 5 bases at V and 5 bases at J, with 7 bases between the two ends. CDR3 residues: CASSPGDEQYF. The CDR3 DNA follows: TGTGCCAGCAGTCCCGGAGACGAGCAGTACTTC.

The V call is TRBV28, the J call TRBJ1-5; D remains unclear. Per the germline V gene, CDR1 is MDHEN and CDR2 is SYDVKM. The V end was cut by 7 bases, the J end by 3 bases, with 10 bases between. The CDR3 is made up of 13 amino acids. In DNA form, the CDR3 reads TGTGCCAGCACCATGACATTCAATCAGCCCCAGCATTTT. It is translated as CASTMTFNQPQHF.